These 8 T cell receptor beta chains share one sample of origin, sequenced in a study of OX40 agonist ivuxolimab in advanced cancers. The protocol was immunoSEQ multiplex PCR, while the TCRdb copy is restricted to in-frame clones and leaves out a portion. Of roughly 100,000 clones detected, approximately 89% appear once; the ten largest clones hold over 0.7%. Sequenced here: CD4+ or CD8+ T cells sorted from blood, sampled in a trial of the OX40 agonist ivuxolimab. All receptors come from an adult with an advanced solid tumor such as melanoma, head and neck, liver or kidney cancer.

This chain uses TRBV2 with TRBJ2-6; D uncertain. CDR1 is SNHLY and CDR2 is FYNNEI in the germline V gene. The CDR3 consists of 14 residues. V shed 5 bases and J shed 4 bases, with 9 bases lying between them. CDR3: CASSTRYGANVLTF. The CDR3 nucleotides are TGTGCCAGCAGTACCAGATACGGGGCCAACGTCCTGACTTTC.

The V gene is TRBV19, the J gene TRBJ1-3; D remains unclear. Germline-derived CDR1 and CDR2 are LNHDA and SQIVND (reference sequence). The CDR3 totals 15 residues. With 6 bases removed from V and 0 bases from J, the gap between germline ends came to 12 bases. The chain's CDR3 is CASSPRIFSGNTIYF. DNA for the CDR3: TGTGCCAGTAGCCCCAGGATTTTCTCTGGAAACACCATATATTTT.

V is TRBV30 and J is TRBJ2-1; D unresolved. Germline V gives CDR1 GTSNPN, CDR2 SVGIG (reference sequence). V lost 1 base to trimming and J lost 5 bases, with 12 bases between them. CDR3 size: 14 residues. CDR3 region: CAWSDRVVNNEQFF. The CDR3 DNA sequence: TGTGCCTGGAGTGACCGGGTCGTAAACAATGAGCAGTTCTTC.

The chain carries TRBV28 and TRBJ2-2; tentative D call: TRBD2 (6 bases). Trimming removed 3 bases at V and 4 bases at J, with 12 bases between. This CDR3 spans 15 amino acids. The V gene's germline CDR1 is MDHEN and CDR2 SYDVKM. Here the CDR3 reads CASSFPGGTTGELFF. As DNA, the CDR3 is TGTGCCAGCAGTTTCCCCGGGGGTACCACCGGGGAGCTGTTTTTT.

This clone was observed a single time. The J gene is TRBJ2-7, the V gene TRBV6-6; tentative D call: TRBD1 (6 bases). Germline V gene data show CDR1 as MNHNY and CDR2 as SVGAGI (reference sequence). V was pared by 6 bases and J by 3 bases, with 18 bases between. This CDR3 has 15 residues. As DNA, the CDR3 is TGTGCCAGCAGCCAAGATGGACAGCTTTACTACGAGCAGTACTTC. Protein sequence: CASSQDGQLYYEQYF.

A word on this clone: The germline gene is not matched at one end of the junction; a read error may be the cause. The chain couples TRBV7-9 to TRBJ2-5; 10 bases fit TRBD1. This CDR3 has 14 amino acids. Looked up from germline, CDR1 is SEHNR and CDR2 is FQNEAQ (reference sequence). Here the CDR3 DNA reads TGTGCCAGCAGTTTAGACAGGGGGCGAGAGACCCAGTACTTC. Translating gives CASSLDRGRETQYF.

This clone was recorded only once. The chain's CDR3 is CASSPWADTQYF. The CDR3 coding sequence is TGTGCCAGCAGCCCGTGGGCGGATACGCAGTATTTT. The chain employs TRBV7-3 and TRBJ2-3; D uncertain. The CDR3 extends over 12 amino acids. Trimming took 5 bases from V and 6 from J, leaving 9 bases between them. Germline V gives CDR1 SGHTA, CDR2 FQGTGA.

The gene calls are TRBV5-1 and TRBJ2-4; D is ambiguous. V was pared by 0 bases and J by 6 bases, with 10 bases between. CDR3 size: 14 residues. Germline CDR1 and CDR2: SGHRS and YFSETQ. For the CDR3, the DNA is TGCGCCAGCAGCTTGGTAGGAGTTGGAAACATTCAGTACTTC. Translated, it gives CASSLVGVGNIQYF.